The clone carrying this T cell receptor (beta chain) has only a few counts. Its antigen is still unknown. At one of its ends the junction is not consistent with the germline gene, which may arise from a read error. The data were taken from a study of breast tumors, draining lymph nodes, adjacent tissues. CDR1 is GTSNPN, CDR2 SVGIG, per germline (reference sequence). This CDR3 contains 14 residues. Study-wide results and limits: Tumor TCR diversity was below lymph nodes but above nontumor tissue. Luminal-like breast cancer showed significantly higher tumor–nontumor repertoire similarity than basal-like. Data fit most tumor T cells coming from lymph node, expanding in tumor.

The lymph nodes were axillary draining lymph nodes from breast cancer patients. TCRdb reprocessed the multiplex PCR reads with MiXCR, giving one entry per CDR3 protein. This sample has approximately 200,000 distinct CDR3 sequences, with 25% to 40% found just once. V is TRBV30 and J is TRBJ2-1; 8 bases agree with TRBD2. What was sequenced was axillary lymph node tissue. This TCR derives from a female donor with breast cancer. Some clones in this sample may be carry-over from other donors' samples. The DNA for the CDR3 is TGTGCCTGGAGTAATGGCGGGGGGCCCCGTGAGCGGTTCTTC. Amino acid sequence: CAWSNGGGPRERFF.